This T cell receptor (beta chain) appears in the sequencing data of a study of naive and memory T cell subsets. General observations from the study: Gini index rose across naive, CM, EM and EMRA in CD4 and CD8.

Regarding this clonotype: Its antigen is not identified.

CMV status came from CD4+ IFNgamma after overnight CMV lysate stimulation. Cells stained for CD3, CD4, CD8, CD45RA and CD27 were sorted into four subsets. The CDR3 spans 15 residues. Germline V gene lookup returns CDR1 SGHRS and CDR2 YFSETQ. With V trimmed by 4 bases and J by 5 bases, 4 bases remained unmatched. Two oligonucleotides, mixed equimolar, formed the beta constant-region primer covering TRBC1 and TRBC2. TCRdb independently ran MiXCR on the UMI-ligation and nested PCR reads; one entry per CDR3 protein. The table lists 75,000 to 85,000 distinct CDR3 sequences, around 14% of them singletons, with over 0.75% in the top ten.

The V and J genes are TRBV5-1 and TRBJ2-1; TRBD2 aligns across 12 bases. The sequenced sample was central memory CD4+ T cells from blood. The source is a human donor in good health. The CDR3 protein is CASSGLAGGNNEQFF. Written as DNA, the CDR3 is TGCGCCAGCAGCGGTCTAGCGGGAGGGAACAATGAGCAGTTCTTC.